These 32 T cell receptor beta chains came from one sample sequenced in a study of T-cell memory formation after mild COVID-19. One entry per CDR3 protein, called by TCRdb with MiXCR from the 5' RACE reads. Among roughly 560,000 distinct CDR3 sequences, about 20% were seen once, and the ten largest hold approximately 12%. The sample was PBMCs or a T cell subset sorted from them (not recorded which). The receptors here all came from an adult woman who had mild COVID-19 (a few samples of this study predate the infection). Cell type and time point are not known.

V usage is TRBV7-9 and J usage is TRBJ2-3; 8 bases agree with TRBD2. J was trimmed by 2 bases and V by 1 base; bases with no gene match: 5. The CDR3 spans 16 residues. CDR1 SEHNR and CDR2 FQNEAQ come from the germline V gene (reference sequence). The CDR3 DNA reads as TGTGCCAGCAGCTTAGTCGGGGGGGGCAACACAGATACGCAGTATTTT. It translates to CASSLVGGGNTDTQYF.

CDR3 protein: CASSDEAESSGNTIYF. CDR3 DNA: TGTGCCAGCAGTGATGAGGCGGAGAGCTCTGGAAACACCATATATTTT. J is TRBJ1-3 and V is TRBV2; D unclear. Germline values: CDR1 SNHLY, CDR2 FYNNEI. V was pared by 3 bases and J by 0 bases, with 12 bases between. The CDR3 loop spans 16 amino acids. The full variable domain, rest sourced from reference TRBV2 and TRBJ1-3, is EPEVTQTPSHQVTQMGQEVILRCVPISNHLYFYWYRQILGQKVEFLVSFYNNEISEKSEIFDDQFSVERPDGSNFTLKIRSTKLEDSAMYFCASSDEAESSGNTIYFGEGSWLTVV.

V usage is TRBV5-1 and J usage is TRBJ1-6; perhaps TRBD1 as D (6 bases). The CDR3 spans 14 residues. Germline V gives CDR1 SGHRS, CDR2 YFSETQ. V dropped 4 bases and J dropped 10 bases, with 15 bases sitting between them. The CDR3 sequence is CASSLQGLSSPLHF. CDR3 DNA sequence: TGCGCCAGCAGCCTACAGGGACTGAGCTCACCCCTCCACTTT.

In this sample, this clonotype turned up a few times. The chain links TRBV7-9 to TRBJ2-5, with no clear D. The CDR3 covers 14 residues. Trimming left V 0 bases short and J 4 bases short, with 9 bases between. Germline values: CDR1 SEHNR, CDR2 FQNEAQ (reference sequence). DNA for the CDR3: TGTGCCAGCAGCTTAGCAGGGATTAGAGAGACCCAGTACTTC. Translating gives CASSLAGIRETQYF.

This clonotype appeared many times. This chain joins TRBV11-3 and TRBJ2-7, with D tentatively TRBD2 (5 bases). The CDR3 has 14 amino acids. The germline V gene has CDR1 SGHNT and CDR2 YENEEA. The V end was cut by 0 bases, the J end by 4 bases, with 10 bases between. CDR3 bases: TGTGCCAGCAGCTTAGAGGTCCAGCGGTACGAGCAGTACTTC. This translates into CASSLEVQRYEQYF.

V gene TRBV15 combines with J gene TRBJ1-2, with a possible D match to TRBD1 (5 bases). The CDR3 is 14 amino acids. V shed 1 base and J shed 2 bases, with 8 bases lying between them. Germline loops: CDR1 LNHNV, CDR2 YYDKDF (reference sequence). This CDR3 reads CATSRVGGNYGYTF. The DNA of the CDR3 is TGTGCCACCAGCAGAGTCGGGGGGAACTATGGCTACACCTTC.

There are a few counts of this clonotype. V gene TRBV20-1 combines with J gene TRBJ2-1, with 7 bases lining up with TRBD2. Germline loops: CDR1 DFQATT, CDR2 SNEGSKA (reference sequence). V was pared by 3 bases and J by 6 bases, with 11 bases of the junction left unmatched. The CDR3 extends over 15 amino acids. In DNA form, the CDR3 reads TGCAGTGCTAGGGTCCCGACTAGCCCCCTCAATGAGCAGTTCTTC. Protein sequence: CSARVPTSPLNEQFF.

This clonotype has only a few counts. V gene TRBV5-5 combines with J gene TRBJ2-1; 10 nucleotides match TRBD2. The CDR3 is 16 amino acids. With 4 bases clipped from V and 4 bases from J, the junction kept 8 bases outside the gene matches. Per germline, CDR1 SGHKS and CDR2 YYEKEE (reference sequence). CDR3 sequence reads: CASSLLSSGGYNEQFF. Here the CDR3 DNA reads TGTGCCAGCAGCCTGTTGTCTAGCGGGGGATACAATGAGCAGTTCTTC.

This clonotype occurred a few times. The chain has TRBV2 and TRBJ1-6; D possibly corresponds to TRBD1 (5 bases). Trimming took off 2 bases at V and 8 bases at J, with 13 bases between the two ends. The CDR3 is made up of 15 amino acids. CDR1 is SNHLY, CDR2 FYNNEI, per germline. The CDR3 DNA reads as TGTGCCAGCAGTGAACGGACCCAAGGGGATTCACCCCTCCACTTT. Protein product: CASSERTQGDSPLHF. Using reference TRBV2 and TRBJ1-6 for the parts outside the CDR3, the full variable domain is EPEVTQTPSHQVTQMGQEVILRCVPISNHLYFYWYRQILGQKVEFLVSFYNNEISEKSEIFDDQFSVERPDGSNFTLKIRSTKLEDSAMYFCASSERTQGDSPLHFGNGTRLTVT.

This clonotype was seen more than once but under ten times. The chain has TRBV7-9 and TRBJ2-7; TRBD2 agrees at 8 bases. The CDR3 is made up of 14 amino acids. Trimming removed 5 bases from V and 3 bases from J; junction bases left unmatched: 6. Germline CDR1 SEHNR, CDR2 FQNEAQ (reference sequence). DNA of the CDR3: TGTGCCAGCAGCCATAGCGGGATTGACTACGAGCAGTACTTC. Translated: CASSHSGIDYEQYF. Filled out from reference TRBV7-9 and TRBJ2-7, the complete variable domain reads DTGVSQNPRHKITKRGQNVTFRCDPISEHNRLYWYRQTLGQGPEFLTYFQNEAQLEKSRLLSDRFSAERPKGSFSTLEIQRTEQGDSAMYLCASSHSGIDYEQYFGPGTRLTVT.

This chain connects TRBV6-4 to TRBJ2-1, with 9 bases matching TRBD1. V lost 6 bases to trimming and J lost 9 bases; unmatched junction nucleotides: 9. The germline CDR1 and CDR2 sequences are MRHNA and SNTAGT. The CDR3 contains 14 residues. CDR3 loop: CASSEQGAQGEQFF. The CDR3 DNA follows: TGTGCCAGCAGCGAACAGGGGGCACAGGGTGAGCAGTTCTTC.

This clonotype appeared a few times. The chain combines TRBV6-5 with TRBJ2-7; 11 bases line up with TRBD2. Losses at the gene ends were 5 bases for V and 6 bases for J; bases not matched to a gene: 6. Germline V gene sequence: CDR1 MNHEY, CDR2 SVGAGI. The CDR3 is 14 residues long. CDR3: CASSTTSGSFEQYF. For the CDR3, the DNA is TGTGCCAGCAGTACCACTAGCGGGAGCTTCGAGCAGTACTTC.

The table lists this clonotype with many counts. This sequence joins TRBV5-1 and TRBJ2-5, with 7 nucleotides matching TRBD1. There are 13 residues in the CDR3. Per the germline V gene, CDR1 is SGHRS and CDR2 is YFSETQ. V trimming: 4 bases; J trimming: 4 bases; junction bases outside the gene matches: 4. CDR3: CASSPRQGETQYF. Here the CDR3 DNA reads TGCGCCAGCAGCCCCCGACAGGGAGAGACCCAGTACTTC. The full variable domain, with the rest looked up from reference TRBV5-1 and TRBJ2-5, is KAGVTQTPRYLIKTRGQQVTLSCSPISGHRSVSWYQQTPGQGLQFLFEYFSETQRNKGNFPGRFSGRQFSNSRSEMNVSTLELGDSALYLCASSPRQGETQYFGPGTRLLVL.

J is TRBJ2-7 and V is TRBV4-3; 7 positions agree with TRBD1. V shed 0 bases and J 2 bases; nucleotides not matched to a gene: 4. The CDR3 is made up of 15 amino acids. Germline V CDR1 and CDR2: LGHNA, YSLEER. For the CDR3, the DNA is TGCGCCAGCAGCCAAGATTCAGGGGGAACCTACGAGCAGTACTTC. This encodes CASSQDSGGTYEQYF.

The V call is TRBV12-3 or TRBV12-4, the J call TRBJ1-1, with no clear D. The CDR3 contains 12 residues. The ends were cut back, 2 bases at V and 6 bases at J, with 7 bases in the middle. CDR3 in DNA: TGTGCCAGCAGTTTATGGGGAGCTGAAGCTTTCTTT. As protein: CASSLWGAEAFF.

This clonotype was seen only a few times. This chain joins TRBV4-2 and TRBJ1-6; perhaps TRBD1 as D (5 bases). The germline gives CDR1 LGHNA, CDR2 YNFKEQ. The CDR3 contains 14 residues. Trimming cost V 4 bases and J 5 bases, with 9 bases left between them. DNA of the CDR3: TGTGCCAGCAGCCTCCAGGGTAATAATTCACCCCTCCACTTT. Translating gives CASSLQGNNSPLHF.

This clonotype has a handful of counts. J is TRBJ2-1 and V is TRBV24-1; 13 bases match TRBD2. This CDR3 spans 15 amino acids. Germline V lookup: CDR1 KGHDR, CDR2 SFDVKD. The V segment lost 5 bases and the J segment 9 bases; nucleotides outside the gene matches: 6. The CDR3 sequence is CATSGWTSGSVEQFF. DNA of the CDR3: TGTGCCACCAGTGGGTGGACTAGCGGGAGTGTTGAGCAGTTCTTC.

This chain connects TRBV2 to TRBJ1-5; no firm D call. CDR1 is SNHLY and CDR2 is FYNNEI in the germline V gene. V was shortened by 2 bases and J by 3 bases, with 5 bases between the two germline ends. The length of the CDR3 is 13 residues. The CDR3 protein is CASSEQDNQPQHF. The CDR3, as DNA: TGTGCCAGCAGTGAACAGGACAATCAGCCCCAGCATTTT.

V gene TRBV11-2 combines with J gene TRBJ1-1, with D tentatively TRBD1 (5 bases). Trimming took off 6 bases at V and 10 bases at J, with 15 bases between the two ends. The CDR3 extends over 12 amino acids. CDR1 and CDR2 from the germline V gene are SGHAT and FQNNGV. The CDR3 sequence is CASRLPGTAAFF. The DNA for the CDR3 is TGTGCCAGCAGGTTACCCGGGACGGCAGCTTTCTTT.

The chain combines TRBV29-1 with TRBJ2-7; 9 bases line up with TRBD1. The CDR3 contains 13 residues. The V segment lost 1 base and the J segment 3 bases; nucleotides outside the gene matches: 1. The germline V gene has CDR1 SQVTM and CDR2 ANQGSEA. The CDR3 here is CSVEADRGYEQYF. For the CDR3, the DNA is TGCAGCGTTGAAGCGGACAGGGGCTACGAGCAGTACTTC.

This clonotype was recorded many times. The CDR3 nucleotides read TGTGCCAGCAAGGTGGCAGGGGCTAACACCGGGGAGCTGTTTTTT. Protein sequence: CASKVAGANTGELFF. V is TRBV7-9 and J is TRBJ2-2; a possible D gene is TRBD1 (6 bases). CDR1 and CDR2 from the germline V gene are SEHNR and FQNEAQ (reference sequence). The CDR3 contains 15 residues. Trimming left V 7 bases short and J 2 bases short, with 14 bases between.

The chain carries TRBV20-1 and TRBJ1-1; D is unclear. The CDR3 extends over 13 amino acids. Looked up from germline, CDR1 is DFQATT and CDR2 is SNEGSKA (reference sequence). The V and J ends lost 3 bases and 1 base respectively, with 9 bases between them. The CDR3 nucleotides read TGCAGTGCTAGGAGTCAGAGGAACACTGAAGCTTTCTTT. It yields the protein CSARSQRNTEAFF.

This clonotype was recorded once. The V gene is TRBV11-3, the J gene TRBJ2-5; a possible D gene is TRBD2 (5 bases). Germline CDR1 reads SGHNT; CDR2 reads YENEEA. Trimming took 5 bases from V and 3 from J, leaving 13 bases between them. The CDR3 is 14 amino acids. CDR3 nucleotides: TGTGCCAGCAGCCGGGATAACAGCGAAGAGACCCAGTACTTC. Translation gives CASSRDNSEETQYF.

CDR3 residues: CASSSTSGGYTF. As DNA, the CDR3 is TGTGCCAGCAGCTCTACATCGGGGGGCTACACCTTC. This chain links TRBV7-8 with TRBJ1-2; D is ambiguous. V lost 4 bases and J 8 bases, leaving 11 bases between the germline ends. Germline-derived CDR1 and CDR2 are SGHVS and FQNEAQ. The CDR3 sequence is 12 residues long.

A few counts support this clonotype. The chain combines TRBV29-1 with TRBJ2-1; the match to TRBD2 covers 10 bases. This CDR3 contains 15 residues. V was clipped by 2 bases and J by 8 bases; unmatched bases: 9. Looked up from germline, CDR1 is SQVTM and CDR2 is ANQGSEA. The CDR3 sequence is CSVESPSSGGYEQFF. CDR3 DNA: TGCAGCGTTGAATCGCCGTCTAGCGGGGGCTATGAGCAGTTCTTC.

The rearrangement uses TRBV5-5 and TRBJ1-5; D may be TRBD1 (5 bases). Trimming shortened V by 4 bases and J by 0 bases, and 11 bases separated the two germline ends. The germline V gene encodes CDR1 SGHKS and CDR2 YYEKEE (reference sequence). The CDR3 spans 15 residues. CDR3 protein: CASSQQVSSNQPQHF. The CDR3 bases are TGTGCCAGCAGCCAACAGGTCTCTAGCAATCAGCCCCAGCATTTT.

The rearrangement links TRBV3-1 to TRBJ2-5; D assignment may be TRBD1 or TRBD2 (5 bases each). Germline assignment: CDR1 LGHDT and CDR2 YNNKEL (reference sequence). The germline V and J ends were trimmed by 6 bases and 2 bases, with 19 bases remaining between them. The CDR3 is 16 residues long. CDR3 sequence reads: CASSPTFSGLQETQYF. In DNA, the CDR3 is TGTGCCAGCAGTCCCACTTTCTCGGGGCTTCAAGAGACCCAGTACTTC.

The V call is TRBV12-3 or TRBV12-4, the J call TRBJ2-5, with a tentative D call TRBD2 (6 bases). V was clipped by 4 bases and J by 5 bases, with 8 bases between them. The CDR3 has 12 residues. For the CDR3, the DNA is TGTGCCAGCAGTTCGGGAGCGGAGACCCAGTACTTC. This encodes CASSSGAETQYF.

Written as DNA, the CDR3 is TGTGCCAGCAGCCCTTTCGTTGGGAAAAGCTCCTACGAGCAGTACTTC. It translates to CASSPFVGKSSYEQYF. The V call is TRBV4-2, the J call TRBJ2-7; D gene unclear. V lost 4 bases and J lost 0, with 16 bases in between. Germline V gives CDR1 LGHNA, CDR2 YNFKEQ. The CDR3 is 16 amino acids.

This chain joins TRBV5-1 and TRBJ2-1; TRBD2 is a possible D gene (5 bases). The CDR3 has 13 amino acids. CDR1 is SGHRS and CDR2 is YFSETQ in the germline V gene. Trimming left V 6 bases short and J 8 bases short, with 15 bases between. The CDR3 DNA sequence: TGCGCCAGCACCGATTCCGGAGGCCATGAGCAGTTCTTC. Residues: CASTDSGGHEQFF.

V and J are TRBV12-3 or TRBV12-4 and TRBJ2-5; D is tentatively TRBD1 or TRBD2 (5 bases each). V was cut by 3 bases and J by 4 bases, with 12 bases left in between. The CDR3 consists of 14 residues. The CDR3 nucleotides read TGTGCCAGCAGTTTCGGGGCTTTGGGAGAGACCCAGTACTTC. Protein: CASSFGALGETQYF.

This clonotype was observed a handful of times. V is TRBV7-9 and J is TRBJ1-1, with D possibly TRBD1 on 5 matching bases. The CDR3 is 14 amino acids. V lost 1 base to trimming and J lost 4 bases, with 10 bases between them. Germline CDR1 SEHNR, CDR2 FQNEAQ (reference sequence). The CDR3 spells CASSLVGGSTEAFF. The CDR3 DNA sequence: TGTGCCAGCAGCTTAGTGGGGGGAAGCACTGAAGCTTTCTTT. Combining the CDR3 with reference TRBV7-9 and TRBJ1-1 gives the whole variable domain DTGVSQNPRHKITKRGQNVTFRCDPISEHNRLYWYRQTLGQGPEFLTYFQNEAQLEKSRLLSDRFSAERPKGSFSTLEIQRTEQGDSAMYLCASSLVGGSTEAFFGQGTRLTVV.